This TCR beta chain was captured in a study of post-analysis software for immune sequencing data. The ends lost 2 bases at V and 3 bases at J; junction bases unmatched: 4. Germline V gives CDR1 SGDLS, CDR2 YYNGEE. The CDR3 has 15 residues. Libraries were made from TCR beta cDNA, and they carried unique molecular identifiers. Each CDR3 protein gets one entry after TCRdb re-called the PCR reads with MiXCR. Counted here are 750,000 to 900,000 distinct CDR3 sequences, 40% to 55% occurring once; the ten biggest clones make up roughly 5.2%. About this clonotype itself: The antigen remains unidentified.

General study results and limits: Five TRBV segments appeared more often in patients than in controls, and TRBV5-6, TRBV5-1 and TRBV20-1 were among these.

The source of this sequence is a girl between 5 and 17 years old with multiple sclerosis. The rearrangement links TRBV9 to TRBJ2-7; TRBD2 aligns across 11 bases. The source material was blood. CDR3 residues: CASSVGTSGRYEQYF. The CDR3, as DNA: TGTGCCAGCAGCGTCGGGACTAGCGGACGCTACGAGCAGTACTTC.